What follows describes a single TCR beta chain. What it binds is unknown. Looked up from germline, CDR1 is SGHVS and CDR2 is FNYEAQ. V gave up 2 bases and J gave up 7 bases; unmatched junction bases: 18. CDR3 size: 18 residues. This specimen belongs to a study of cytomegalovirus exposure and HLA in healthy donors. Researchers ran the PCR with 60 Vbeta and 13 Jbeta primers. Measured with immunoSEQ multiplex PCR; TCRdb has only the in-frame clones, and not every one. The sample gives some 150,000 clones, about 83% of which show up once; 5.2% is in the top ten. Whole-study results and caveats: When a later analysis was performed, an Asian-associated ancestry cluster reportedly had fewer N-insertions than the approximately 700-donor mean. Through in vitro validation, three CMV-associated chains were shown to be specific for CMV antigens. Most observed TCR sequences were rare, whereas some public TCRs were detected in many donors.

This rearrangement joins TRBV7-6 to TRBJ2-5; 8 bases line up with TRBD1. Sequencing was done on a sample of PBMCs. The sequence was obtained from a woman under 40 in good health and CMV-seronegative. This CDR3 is CASSLYPRDRPNHWTQYF. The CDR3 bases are TGTGCCAGCAGCTTATACCCCCGGGACAGGCCAAACCATTGGACCCAGTACTTC.